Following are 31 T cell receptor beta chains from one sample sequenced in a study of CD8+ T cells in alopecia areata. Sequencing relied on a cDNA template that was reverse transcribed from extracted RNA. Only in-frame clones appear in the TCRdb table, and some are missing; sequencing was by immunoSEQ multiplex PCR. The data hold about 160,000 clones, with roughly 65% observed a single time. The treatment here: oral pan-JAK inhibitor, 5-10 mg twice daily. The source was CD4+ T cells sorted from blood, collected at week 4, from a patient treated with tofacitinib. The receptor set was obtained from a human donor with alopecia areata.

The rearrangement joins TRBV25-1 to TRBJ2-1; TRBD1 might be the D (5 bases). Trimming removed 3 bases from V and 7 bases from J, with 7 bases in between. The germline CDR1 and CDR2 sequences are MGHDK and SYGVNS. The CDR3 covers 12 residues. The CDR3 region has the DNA TGTGCCAGCAGTGACCAGGGAAATGAGCAGTTCTTC. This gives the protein CASSDQGNEQFF.

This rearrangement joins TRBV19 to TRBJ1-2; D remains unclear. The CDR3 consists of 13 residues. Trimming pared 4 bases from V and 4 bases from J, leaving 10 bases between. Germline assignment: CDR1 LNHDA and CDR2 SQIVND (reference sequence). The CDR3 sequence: CASSNAGFYGYTF. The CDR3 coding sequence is TGTGCCAGTAGTAACGCCGGATTCTATGGCTACACCTTC.

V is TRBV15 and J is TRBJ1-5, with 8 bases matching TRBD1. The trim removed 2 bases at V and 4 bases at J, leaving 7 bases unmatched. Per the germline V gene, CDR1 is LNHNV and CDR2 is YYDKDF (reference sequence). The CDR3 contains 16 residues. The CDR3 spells CATSRSRTGWNQPQHF. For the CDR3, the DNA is TGTGCCACCAGCAGAAGTAGGACAGGGTGGAATCAGCCCCAGCATTTT.

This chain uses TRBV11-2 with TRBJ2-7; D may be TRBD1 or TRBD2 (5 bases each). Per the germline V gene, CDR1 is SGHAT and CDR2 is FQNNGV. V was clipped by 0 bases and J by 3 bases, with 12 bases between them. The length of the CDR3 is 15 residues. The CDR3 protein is CASSLEGTGYYEQYF. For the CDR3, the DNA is TGTGCCAGCAGCTTAGAAGGGACGGGATACTACGAGCAGTACTTC.

The DNA of the CDR3 is TGTGCCTGGAGGGGACAGACCACCGGGGAGCTGTTTTTT. Its translation is CAWRGQTTGELFF. The V call is TRBV30, the J call TRBJ2-2; 7 positions match TRBD1. Germline CDR1 is GTSNPN and CDR2 is SVGIG (reference sequence). Trimming cost V 3 bases and J 4 bases; bases outside gene matches: 2. The CDR3 runs to 13 residues.

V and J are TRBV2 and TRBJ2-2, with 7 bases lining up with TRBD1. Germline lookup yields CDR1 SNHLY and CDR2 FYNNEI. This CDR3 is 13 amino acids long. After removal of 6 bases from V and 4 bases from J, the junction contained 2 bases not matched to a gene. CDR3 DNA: TGTGCCAGCAGCTGGGACAGCACCGGGGAGCTGTTTTTT. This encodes CASSWDSTGELFF.

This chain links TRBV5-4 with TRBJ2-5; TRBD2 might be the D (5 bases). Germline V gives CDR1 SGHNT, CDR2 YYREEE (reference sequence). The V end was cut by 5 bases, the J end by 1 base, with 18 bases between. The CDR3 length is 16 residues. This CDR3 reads CASSRTVGSTQETQYF. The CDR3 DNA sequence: TGTGCCAGCAGTCGTACAGTTGGGAGCACCCAAGAGACCCAGTACTTC.

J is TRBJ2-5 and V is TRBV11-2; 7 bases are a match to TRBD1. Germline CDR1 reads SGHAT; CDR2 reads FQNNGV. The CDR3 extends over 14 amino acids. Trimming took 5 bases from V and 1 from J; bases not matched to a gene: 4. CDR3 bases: TGTGCCAGCAGCCGCACAGGGGCCCAAGAGACCCAGTACTTC. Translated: CASSRTGAQETQYF.

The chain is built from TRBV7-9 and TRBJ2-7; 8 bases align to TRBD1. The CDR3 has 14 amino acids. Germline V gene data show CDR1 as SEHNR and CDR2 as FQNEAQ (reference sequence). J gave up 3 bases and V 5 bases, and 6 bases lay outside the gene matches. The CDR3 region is CASSLSGTGYEQYF. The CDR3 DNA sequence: TGTGCCAGCAGCCTCTCCGGGACAGGCTACGAGCAGTACTTC. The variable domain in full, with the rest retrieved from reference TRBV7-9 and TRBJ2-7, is DTGVSQNPRHKITKRGQNVTFRCDPISEHNRLYWYRQTLGQGPEFLTYFQNEAQLEKSRLLSDRFSAERPKGSFSTLEIQRTEQGDSAMYLCASSLSGTGYEQYFGPGTRLTVT.

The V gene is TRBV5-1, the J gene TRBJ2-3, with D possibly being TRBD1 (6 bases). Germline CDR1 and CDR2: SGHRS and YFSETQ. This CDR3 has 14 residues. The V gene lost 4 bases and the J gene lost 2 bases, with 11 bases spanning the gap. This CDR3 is CASSEDRNTDTQYF. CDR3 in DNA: TGCGCCAGCAGCGAAGACAGGAACACAGATACGCAGTATTTT.

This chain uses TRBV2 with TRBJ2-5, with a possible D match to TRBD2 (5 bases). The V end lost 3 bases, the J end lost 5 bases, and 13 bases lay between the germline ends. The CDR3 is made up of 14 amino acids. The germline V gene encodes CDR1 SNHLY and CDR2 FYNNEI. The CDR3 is CASSELSPGETQYF. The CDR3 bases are TGTGCCAGCAGTGAGCTATCGCCGGGGGAGACCCAGTACTTC.

The CDR3 bases are TGTGCCAGCAGCCGACCAGATCTTGATACTAGCGGGGCCATCTCCGAGCAGTACTTC. Translation: CASSRPDLDTSGAISEQYF. The chain recombines TRBV7-2 with TRBJ2-7, with 10 bases matching TRBD2. The CDR3 has 19 residues. Per the germline V gene, CDR1 is SGHTA and CDR2 is FQGNSA. With V trimmed by 5 bases and J by 6 bases, 22 bases remained unmatched.

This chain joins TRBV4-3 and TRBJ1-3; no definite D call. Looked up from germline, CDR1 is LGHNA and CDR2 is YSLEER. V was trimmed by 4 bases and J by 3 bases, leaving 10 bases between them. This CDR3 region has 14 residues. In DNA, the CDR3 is TGCGCCAGCAGCCCAACGAACGATGGAAACACCATATATTTT. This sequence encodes CASSPTNDGNTIYF.

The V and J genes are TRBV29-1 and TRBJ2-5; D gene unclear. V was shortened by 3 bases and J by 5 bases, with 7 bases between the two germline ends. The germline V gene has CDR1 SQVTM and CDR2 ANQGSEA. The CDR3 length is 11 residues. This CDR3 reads CSVDRMETQYF. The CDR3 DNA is TGCAGCGTTGATCGGATGGAGACCCAGTACTTC. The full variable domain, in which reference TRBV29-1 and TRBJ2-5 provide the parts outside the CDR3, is SAVISQKPSRDICQRGTSLTIQCQVDSQVTMMFWYRQQPGQSLTLIATANQGSEATYESGFVIDKFPISRPNLTFSTLTVSNMSPEDSSIYLCSVDRMETQYFGPGTRLLVL.

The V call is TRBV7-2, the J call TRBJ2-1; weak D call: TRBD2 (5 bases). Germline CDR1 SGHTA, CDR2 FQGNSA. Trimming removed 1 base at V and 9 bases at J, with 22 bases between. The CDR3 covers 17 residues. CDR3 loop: CASSLDGWQASGSEQFF. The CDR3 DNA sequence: TGTGCCAGCAGCTTAGACGGGTGGCAGGCCTCGGGGAGTGAGCAGTTCTTC.

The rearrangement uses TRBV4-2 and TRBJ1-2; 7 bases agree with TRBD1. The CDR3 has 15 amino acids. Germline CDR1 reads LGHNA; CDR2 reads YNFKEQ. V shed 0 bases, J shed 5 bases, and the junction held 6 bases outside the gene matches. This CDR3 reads CASSQDRDSAYGYTF. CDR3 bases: TGTGCCAGCAGCCAAGACCGGGACAGTGCTTATGGCTACACCTTC.

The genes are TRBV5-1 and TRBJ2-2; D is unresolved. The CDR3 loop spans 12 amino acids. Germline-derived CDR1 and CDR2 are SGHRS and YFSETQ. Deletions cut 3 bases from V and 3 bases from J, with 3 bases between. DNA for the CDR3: TGCGCCAGCAGCTCCTACACCGGGGAGCTGTTTTTT. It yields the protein CASSSYTGELFF.

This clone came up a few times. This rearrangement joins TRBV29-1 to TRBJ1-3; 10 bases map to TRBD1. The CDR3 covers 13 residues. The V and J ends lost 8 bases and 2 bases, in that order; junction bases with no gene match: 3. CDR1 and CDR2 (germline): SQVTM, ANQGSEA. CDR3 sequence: CSIGTGAGNTIYF. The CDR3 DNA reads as TGCAGCATCGGGACAGGGGCTGGAAACACCATATATTTT.

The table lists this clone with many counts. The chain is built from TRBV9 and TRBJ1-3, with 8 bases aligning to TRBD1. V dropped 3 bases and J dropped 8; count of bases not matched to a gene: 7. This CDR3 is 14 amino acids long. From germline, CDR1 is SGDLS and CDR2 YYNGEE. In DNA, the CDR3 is TGTGCCAGCAGCGCCGGACAGGGAGAATACACCATATATTTT. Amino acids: CASSAGQGEYTIYF.

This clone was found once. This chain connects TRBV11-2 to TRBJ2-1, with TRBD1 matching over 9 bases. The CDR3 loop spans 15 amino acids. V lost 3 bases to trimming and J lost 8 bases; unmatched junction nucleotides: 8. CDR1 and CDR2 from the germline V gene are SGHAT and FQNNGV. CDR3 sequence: CASSLGQGIAYEQFF. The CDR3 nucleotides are TGTGCCAGCAGCTTGGGACAGGGCATCGCCTATGAGCAGTTCTTC.

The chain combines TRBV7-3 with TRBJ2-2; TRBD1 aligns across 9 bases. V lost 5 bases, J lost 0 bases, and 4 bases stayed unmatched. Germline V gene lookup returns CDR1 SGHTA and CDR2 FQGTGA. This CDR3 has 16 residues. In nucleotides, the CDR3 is TGTGCCAGCAGCCATCGGACAGGGGCGAACACCGGGGAGCTGTTTTTT. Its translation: CASSHRTGANTGELFF.

CDR3 amino acids: CAISERERKSYEQYF. Here the CDR3 DNA reads TGTGCCATCAGTGAGAGGGAACGAAAGTCCTACGAGCAGTACTTC. The rearrangement uses TRBV10-3 and TRBJ2-7; D call uncertain. Deletions cut 2 bases from V and 1 base from J, with 12 bases between. CDR3 length: 15 amino acids. Germline V lookup: CDR1 ENHRY, CDR2 SYGVKD.

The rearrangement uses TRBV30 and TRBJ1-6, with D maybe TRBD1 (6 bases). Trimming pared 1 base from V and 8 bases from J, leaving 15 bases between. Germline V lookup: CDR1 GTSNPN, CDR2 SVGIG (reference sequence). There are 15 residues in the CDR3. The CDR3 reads CAWSDRAEVYSPLHF. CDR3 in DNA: TGTGCCTGGAGTGACAGGGCCGAGGTTTATTCACCCCTCCACTTT.

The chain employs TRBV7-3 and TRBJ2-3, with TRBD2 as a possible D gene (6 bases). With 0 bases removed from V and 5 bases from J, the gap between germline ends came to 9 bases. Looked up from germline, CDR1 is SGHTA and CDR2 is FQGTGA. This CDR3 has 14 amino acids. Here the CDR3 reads CASSLTWGGDTQYF. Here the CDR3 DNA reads TGTGCCAGCAGCTTAACCTGGGGAGGAGATACGCAGTATTTT.

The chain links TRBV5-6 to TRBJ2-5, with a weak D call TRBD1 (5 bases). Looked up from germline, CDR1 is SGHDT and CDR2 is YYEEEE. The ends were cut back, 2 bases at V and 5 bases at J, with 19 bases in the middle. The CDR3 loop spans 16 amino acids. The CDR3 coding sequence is TGTGCCAGCAGCTTCTTCCTTATAGGGGTGGCGGAGACCCAGTACTTC. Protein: CASSFFLIGVAETQYF.

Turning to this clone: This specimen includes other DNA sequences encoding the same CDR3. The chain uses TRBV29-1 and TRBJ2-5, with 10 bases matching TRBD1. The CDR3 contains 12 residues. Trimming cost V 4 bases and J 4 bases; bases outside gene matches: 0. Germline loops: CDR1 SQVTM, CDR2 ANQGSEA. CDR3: CSVGQGAETQYF. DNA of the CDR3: TGCAGCGTTGGACAGGGGGCAGAGACCCAGTACTTC.

CDR3 protein: CASSVEGGSYNEQFF. CDR3 DNA: TGTGCCAGCAGCGTAGAGGGGGGCTCCTACAATGAGCAGTTCTTC. The chain uses TRBV9 and TRBJ2-1; D is tentatively TRBD1 or TRBD2 (6 bases each). From germline, CDR1 is SGDLS and CDR2 YYNGEE. V was cut by 0 bases and J by 0 bases, with 7 bases left in between. The CDR3 contains 15 residues. Based on the CDR3 plus reference TRBV9 and TRBJ2-1, the full variable domain is DSGVTQTPKHLITATGQRVTLRCSPRSGDLSVYWYQQSLDQGLQFLIQYYNGEERAKGNILERFSAQQFPDLHSELNLSSLELGDSALYFCASSVEGGSYNEQFFGPGTRLTVL.

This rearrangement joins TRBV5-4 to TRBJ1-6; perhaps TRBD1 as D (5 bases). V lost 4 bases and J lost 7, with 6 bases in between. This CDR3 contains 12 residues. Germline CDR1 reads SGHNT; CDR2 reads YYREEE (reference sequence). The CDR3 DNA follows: TGTGCCAGCAGCGGACAAAATTCACCCCTCCACTTT. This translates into CASSGQNSPLHF.

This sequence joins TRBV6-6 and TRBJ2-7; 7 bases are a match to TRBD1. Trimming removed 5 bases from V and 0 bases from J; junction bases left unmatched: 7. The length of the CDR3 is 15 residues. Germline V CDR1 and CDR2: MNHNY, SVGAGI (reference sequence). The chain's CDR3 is CASSPRDRSSYEQYF. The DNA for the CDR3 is TGTGCCAGCAGTCCCCGGGACAGAAGCTCCTACGAGCAGTACTTC.

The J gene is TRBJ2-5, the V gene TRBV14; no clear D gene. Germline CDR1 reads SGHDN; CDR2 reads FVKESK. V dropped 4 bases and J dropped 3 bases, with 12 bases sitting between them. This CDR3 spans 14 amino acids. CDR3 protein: CASSPLAEEETQYF. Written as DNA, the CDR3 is TGTGCCAGCAGCCCGTTGGCGGAAGAAGAGACCCAGTACTTC.

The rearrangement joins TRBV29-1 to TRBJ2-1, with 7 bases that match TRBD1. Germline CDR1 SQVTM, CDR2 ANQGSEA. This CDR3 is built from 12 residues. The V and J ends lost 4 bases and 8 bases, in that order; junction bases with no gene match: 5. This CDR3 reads CSVVQGIDEQFF. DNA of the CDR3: TGCAGCGTTGTACAGGGGATCGATGAGCAGTTCTTC.